This T cell receptor beta chain was obtained from a study of cytomegalovirus exposure and HLA in healthy donors. Looking at the study overall: Earlier findings included some 120 million unique TCR beta sequences obtained from 150 million to 200 million T cells.

A multiplex PCR was run with 60 Vbeta primers and 13 Jbeta primers. Only in-frame clones appear in the TCRdb table, and some are missing; sequencing was by immunoSEQ multiplex PCR. Altogether 180,000 or so clones are present, approximately 80% being singletons, with the ten largest covering 1.3% to 1.5%. As regards this clone: Its antigen is unknown.

Trimming pared 8 bases from V and 1 base from J, leaving 20 bases between. Germline loops: CDR1 SNHLY, CDR2 FYNNEI. The CDR3 contains 16 residues. Study conclusions and caveats: Productive status was seen about 87% or about 30% of the time for most TCR beta V segments in an earlier analysis. Within a later analysis, the majority of CMV-associated TCR beta chains appeared HLA-restricted.

Healthy donors of bone marrow made up the group. The sequence was obtained from a girl aged 10-17 years in good health and CMV-seropositive. The genes are TRBV2 and TRBJ1-2; perhaps TRBD1 as D (6 bases). Sequences were obtained from PBMCs. CDR3 in amino acids: CASGGQGPWINYGYTF. CDR3 bases: TGTGCCAGCGGAGGTCAGGGGCCGTGGATTAACTATGGCTACACCTTC. The full variable domain, rest sourced from reference TRBV2 and TRBJ1-2, is EPEVTQTPSHQVTQMGQEVILRCVPISNHLYFYWYRQILGQKVEFLVSFYNNEISEKSEIFDDQFSVERPDGSNFTLKIRSTKLEDSAMYFCASGGQGPWINYGYTFGSGTRLTVV.